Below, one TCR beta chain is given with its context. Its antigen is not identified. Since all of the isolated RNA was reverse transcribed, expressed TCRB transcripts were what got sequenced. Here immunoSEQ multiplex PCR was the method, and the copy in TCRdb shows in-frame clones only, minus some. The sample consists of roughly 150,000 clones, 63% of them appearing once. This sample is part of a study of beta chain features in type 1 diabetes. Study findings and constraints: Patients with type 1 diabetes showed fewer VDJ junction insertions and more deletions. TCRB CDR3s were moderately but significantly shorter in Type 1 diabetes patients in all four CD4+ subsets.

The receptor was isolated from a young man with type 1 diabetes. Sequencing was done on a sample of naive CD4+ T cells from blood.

The DNA of the CDR3 is TGTGCCAGCAGTGTGAGAGGGAATGAGCAGTTCTTC. As protein: CASSVRGNEQFF. The J gene is TRBJ2-1, the V gene TRBV27; TRBD2 is a possible D gene (5 bases). This CDR3 is built from 12 residues. Between the trimmed V and J ends, which lost 5 bases and 7 bases, there was a span of 9 bases. Germline V lookup: CDR1 MNHEY, CDR2 SMNVEV (reference sequence).